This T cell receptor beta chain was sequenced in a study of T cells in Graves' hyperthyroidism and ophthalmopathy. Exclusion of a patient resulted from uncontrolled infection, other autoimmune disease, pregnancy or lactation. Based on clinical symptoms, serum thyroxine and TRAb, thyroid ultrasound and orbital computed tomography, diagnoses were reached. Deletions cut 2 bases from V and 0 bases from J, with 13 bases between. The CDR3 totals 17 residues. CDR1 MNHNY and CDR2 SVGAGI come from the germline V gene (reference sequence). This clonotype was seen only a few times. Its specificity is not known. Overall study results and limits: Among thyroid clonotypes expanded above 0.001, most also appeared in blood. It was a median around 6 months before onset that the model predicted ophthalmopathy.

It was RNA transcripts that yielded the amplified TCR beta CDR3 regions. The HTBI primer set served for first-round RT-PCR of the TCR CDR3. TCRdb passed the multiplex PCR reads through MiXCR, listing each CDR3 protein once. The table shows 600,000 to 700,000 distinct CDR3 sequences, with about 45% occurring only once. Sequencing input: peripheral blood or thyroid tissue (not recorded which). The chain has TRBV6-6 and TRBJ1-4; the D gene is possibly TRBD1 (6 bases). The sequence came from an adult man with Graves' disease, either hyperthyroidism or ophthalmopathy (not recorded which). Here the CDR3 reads CASSYGGGSATNEKLFF. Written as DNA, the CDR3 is TGTGCCAGCAGTTACGGAGGGGGTTCTGCAACTAATGAAAAACTGTTTTTT.